This T cell receptor (beta chain) was retrieved from a study of T cell repertoires in ileal Crohn's disease. Study-level information: Thiopurines (about twelve) or anti-TNF agents (approximately 20) were given postoperatively to about half. Findings and caveats of the study: Clonality above 26.8% at surgery always came with endoscopic recurrence. Sorted CD8 T cells held more high-frequency clones than CD4.

This clone was seen a single time. Its antigen is currently unknown. Produced via immunoSEQ multiplex PCR; TCRdb's table is partial and in-frame only. Of more than 9,000 clones in the sample, roughly 79% are singletons; the top ten hold less than 5.5%. Included were adult ileal or ileocolonic Crohn's patients indicated for ileocolonic resection. V was pared by 5 bases and J by 0 bases, with 7 bases of the junction left unmatched. This CDR3 is built from 17 residues. CDR1 is SGHNT and CDR2 is YENEEA in the germline V gene. The chain carries TRBV11-3 and TRBJ2-2, with 9 nucleotides matching TRBD2. The material sequenced was ileal tissue. The receptor's source is an adult with Crohn's disease. The CDR3 bases are TGTGCCAGCAGCATCCGACTAGCGGCTTCGAACACCGGGGAGCTGTTTTTT. As protein: CASSIRLAASNTGELFF.